One and the same sample provided the 9 T cell receptor beta chains below, sequenced in a study of Ad26.COV2.S vaccination and SARS-CoV-2 variants. This table comes from immunoSEQ multiplex PCR, and its TCRdb copy is limited to in-frame clones, with some not included. The sample has 350,000 to 550,000 clones; 80% to 90% are singletons. Stated treatment: about 20 received Ad26.COV2.S at low or high dose, single or two shots; 5 received placebo; per-sample allocation not given. It was on day 63 after the first vaccine or placebo injection that samples were taken. The sample here was peripheral blood, taken in a trial of Ad26.COV2.S vaccine versus placebo. Every receptor here comes from a person between 18 and 65 years old who received the Ad26.COV2.S COVID-19 vaccine or a placebo.

The chain links TRBV13 to TRBJ2-4; no reliable D call. This CDR3 has 13 amino acids. V lost 1 base to trimming and J lost 4 bases, with 5 bases between them. CDR1 and CDR2 from the germline V gene are PRHDT and FYEKMQ (reference sequence). The CDR3 protein is CASSLDAKNIQYF. CDR3 coding DNA: TGTGCCAGCAGCTTAGATGCGAAAAACATTCAGTACTTC.

The gene calls are TRBV4-1 and TRBJ1-1, with D possibly matching TRBD1 (6 bases). The germline V and J ends were trimmed by 0 bases and 3 bases, with 20 bases remaining between them. CDR3 length: 18 residues. From germline, CDR1 is MGHRA and CDR2 YSYEKL. CDR3: CASSQDQGWGVRDTEAFF. CDR3 nucleotide sequence: TGCGCCAGCAGCCAAGATCAGGGGTGGGGGGTTCGAGACACTGAAGCTTTCTTT.

The chain carries TRBV10-3 and TRBJ2-2; D not resolved. The CDR3 is 12 residues long. Germline CDR1 ENHRY, CDR2 SYGVKD. Trimming took 2 bases from V and 5 from J, leaving 3 bases between them. The CDR3 region has the DNA TGTGCCATCAGTGAGGGTACCGGGGAGCTGTTTTTT. The encoded protein is CAISEGTGELFF.

This sequence joins TRBV5-1 and TRBJ2-5; the D gene is possibly TRBD1 (5 bases). The CDR3 extends over 16 amino acids. V shed 0 bases and J shed 5 bases, with 17 bases lying between them. Germline lookup yields CDR1 SGHRS and CDR2 YFSETQ. CDR3 residues: CASSLGRASLGETQYF. CDR3 sequence (DNA): TGCGCCAGCAGCTTGGGCAGGGCTTCCCTCGGGGAGACCCAGTACTTC.

This chain links TRBV5-1 with TRBJ1-4; D is uncertain. The CDR3 runs 15 residues. The V gene's germline CDR1 is SGHRS and CDR2 YFSETQ. Trimming shortened V by 4 bases and J by 7 bases, and 17 bases separated the two germline ends. The CDR3 reads CASSDAVERSEKLFF. For the CDR3, the DNA is TGCGCCAGCAGCGACGCCGTGGAGAGGAGTGAAAAACTGTTTTTT. The full variable domain, in which reference TRBV5-1 and TRBJ1-4 provide the parts outside the CDR3, is KAGVTQTPRYLIKTRGQQVTLSCSPISGHRSVSWYQQTPGQGLQFLFEYFSETQRNKGNFPGRFSGRQFSNSRSEMNVSTLELGDSALYLCASSDAVERSEKLFFGSGTQLSVL.

The count of this clone is one. The rearrangement links TRBV9 to TRBJ2-3, with D possibly TRBD1 on 6 matching bases. The V and J ends lost 1 base and 2 bases respectively, with 8 bases between them. This CDR3 comprises 14 residues. The germline V gene has CDR1 SGDLS and CDR2 YYNGEE. The CDR3 sequence is CASSVRTATDTQYF. The CDR3 DNA reads as TGTGCCAGCAGCGTACGGACAGCCACAGATACGCAGTATTTT.

The chain recombines TRBV5-1 with TRBJ2-1; D call uncertain. The CDR3 runs 16 residues. The ends were cut back, 1 base at V and 0 bases at J, with 11 bases in the middle. CDR1 is SGHRS and CDR2 is YFSETQ in the germline V gene. CDR3 loop: CASSLMAGVSYNEQFF. The CDR3 DNA is TGCGCCAGCAGCTTGATGGCAGGCGTCTCCTACAATGAGCAGTTCTTC.

This chain links TRBV5-4 with TRBJ1-2; D is perhaps TRBD1 (6 bases). The CDR3 has 14 residues. Looked up from germline, CDR1 is SGHNT and CDR2 is YYREEE (reference sequence). Trimming took off 3 bases at V and 3 bases at J, with 12 bases between the two ends. The CDR3 coding sequence is TGTGCCAGCAGCTCACAGGGAGTTGACTATGGCTACACCTTC. Protein sequence: CASSSQGVDYGYTF.

Concerning this clone itself: Different DNA sequences within this sample yield the same CDR3. V gene TRBV5-4 combines with J gene TRBJ2-5; TRBD2 agrees at 13 bases. Germline CDR1 SGHNT, CDR2 YYREEE (reference sequence). The CDR3 loop spans 15 amino acids. The junction had 1 base not matched to a gene; V was cut back by 0 bases and J by 5 bases. The CDR3 sequence: CASSLGTSGGETQYF. The CDR3 region has the DNA TGTGCCAGCAGCTTGGGGACTAGCGGGGGTGAGACCCAGTACTTC.